Sequencing of this TCR beta chain was carried out in a study of blood T cell repertoires in COVID-19. Trimming left V 1 base short and J 1 base short, with 7 bases between. Germline V gene sequence: CDR1 MGHRA, CDR2 YSYEKL. The CDR3 contains 14 residues. Sequencing used immunoSEQ multiplex PCR; TCRdb keeps in-frame clones, though not all of them. Among some 160,000 clones listed, roughly four fifths were seen once. Sequences were obtained from peripheral blood. The chain uses TRBV4-1 and TRBJ2-5, with D unresolved. This TCR derives from a human donor in a cohort sampled during active COVID-19. CDR3 nucleotide sequence: TGCGCCAGCAGCCAAGTGGGCATCCAAGAGACCCAGTACTTC. Its protein product is CASSQVGIQETQYF.